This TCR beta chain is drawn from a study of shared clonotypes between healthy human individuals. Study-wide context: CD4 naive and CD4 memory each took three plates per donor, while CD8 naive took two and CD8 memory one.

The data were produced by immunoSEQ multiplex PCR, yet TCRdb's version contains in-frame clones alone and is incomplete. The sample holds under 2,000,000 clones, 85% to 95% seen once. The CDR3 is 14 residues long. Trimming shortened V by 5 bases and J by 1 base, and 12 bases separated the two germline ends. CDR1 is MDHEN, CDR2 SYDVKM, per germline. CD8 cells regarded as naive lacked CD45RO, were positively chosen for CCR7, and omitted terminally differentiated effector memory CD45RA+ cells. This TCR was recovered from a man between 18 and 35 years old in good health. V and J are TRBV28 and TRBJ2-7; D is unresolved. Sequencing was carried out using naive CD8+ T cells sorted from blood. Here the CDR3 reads CASSRRANSYEQYF. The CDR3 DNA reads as TGTGCCAGCAGTCGCCGGGCCAATTCCTACGAGCAGTACTTC.